This T cell receptor beta chain emerged from a study of CXCR3-negative and CXCR3-positive naive CD8 T cells. Triplicates of over 250,000 cells were sorted from each CD8+ T cell subset. The authors prepared UMI-labeled TRB cDNA libraries by 5' RACE. TCRdb re-called the 5' RACE reads; every CDR3 protein appears as one record, without DNA. The sample totals 92,000 or so distinct CDR3 sequences; its top ten clones hold 1.1%. The CDR3 has 12 amino acids. The germline V gene has CDR1 PRHDT and CDR2 FYEKMQ (reference sequence). The sequence derives from a human donor in good health. Some clones in this sample may be carry-over from other donors' samples. This chain links TRBV13 with TRBJ1-1. Material for sequencing was naive CXCR3- CD8+ T cells from blood. Noted subset: CD45RO-CCR7+CD27+CD95- naive CD8+ T cells lacking CXCR3 (TNR3-). CDR3 amino acids: CASSFPKTEAFF.